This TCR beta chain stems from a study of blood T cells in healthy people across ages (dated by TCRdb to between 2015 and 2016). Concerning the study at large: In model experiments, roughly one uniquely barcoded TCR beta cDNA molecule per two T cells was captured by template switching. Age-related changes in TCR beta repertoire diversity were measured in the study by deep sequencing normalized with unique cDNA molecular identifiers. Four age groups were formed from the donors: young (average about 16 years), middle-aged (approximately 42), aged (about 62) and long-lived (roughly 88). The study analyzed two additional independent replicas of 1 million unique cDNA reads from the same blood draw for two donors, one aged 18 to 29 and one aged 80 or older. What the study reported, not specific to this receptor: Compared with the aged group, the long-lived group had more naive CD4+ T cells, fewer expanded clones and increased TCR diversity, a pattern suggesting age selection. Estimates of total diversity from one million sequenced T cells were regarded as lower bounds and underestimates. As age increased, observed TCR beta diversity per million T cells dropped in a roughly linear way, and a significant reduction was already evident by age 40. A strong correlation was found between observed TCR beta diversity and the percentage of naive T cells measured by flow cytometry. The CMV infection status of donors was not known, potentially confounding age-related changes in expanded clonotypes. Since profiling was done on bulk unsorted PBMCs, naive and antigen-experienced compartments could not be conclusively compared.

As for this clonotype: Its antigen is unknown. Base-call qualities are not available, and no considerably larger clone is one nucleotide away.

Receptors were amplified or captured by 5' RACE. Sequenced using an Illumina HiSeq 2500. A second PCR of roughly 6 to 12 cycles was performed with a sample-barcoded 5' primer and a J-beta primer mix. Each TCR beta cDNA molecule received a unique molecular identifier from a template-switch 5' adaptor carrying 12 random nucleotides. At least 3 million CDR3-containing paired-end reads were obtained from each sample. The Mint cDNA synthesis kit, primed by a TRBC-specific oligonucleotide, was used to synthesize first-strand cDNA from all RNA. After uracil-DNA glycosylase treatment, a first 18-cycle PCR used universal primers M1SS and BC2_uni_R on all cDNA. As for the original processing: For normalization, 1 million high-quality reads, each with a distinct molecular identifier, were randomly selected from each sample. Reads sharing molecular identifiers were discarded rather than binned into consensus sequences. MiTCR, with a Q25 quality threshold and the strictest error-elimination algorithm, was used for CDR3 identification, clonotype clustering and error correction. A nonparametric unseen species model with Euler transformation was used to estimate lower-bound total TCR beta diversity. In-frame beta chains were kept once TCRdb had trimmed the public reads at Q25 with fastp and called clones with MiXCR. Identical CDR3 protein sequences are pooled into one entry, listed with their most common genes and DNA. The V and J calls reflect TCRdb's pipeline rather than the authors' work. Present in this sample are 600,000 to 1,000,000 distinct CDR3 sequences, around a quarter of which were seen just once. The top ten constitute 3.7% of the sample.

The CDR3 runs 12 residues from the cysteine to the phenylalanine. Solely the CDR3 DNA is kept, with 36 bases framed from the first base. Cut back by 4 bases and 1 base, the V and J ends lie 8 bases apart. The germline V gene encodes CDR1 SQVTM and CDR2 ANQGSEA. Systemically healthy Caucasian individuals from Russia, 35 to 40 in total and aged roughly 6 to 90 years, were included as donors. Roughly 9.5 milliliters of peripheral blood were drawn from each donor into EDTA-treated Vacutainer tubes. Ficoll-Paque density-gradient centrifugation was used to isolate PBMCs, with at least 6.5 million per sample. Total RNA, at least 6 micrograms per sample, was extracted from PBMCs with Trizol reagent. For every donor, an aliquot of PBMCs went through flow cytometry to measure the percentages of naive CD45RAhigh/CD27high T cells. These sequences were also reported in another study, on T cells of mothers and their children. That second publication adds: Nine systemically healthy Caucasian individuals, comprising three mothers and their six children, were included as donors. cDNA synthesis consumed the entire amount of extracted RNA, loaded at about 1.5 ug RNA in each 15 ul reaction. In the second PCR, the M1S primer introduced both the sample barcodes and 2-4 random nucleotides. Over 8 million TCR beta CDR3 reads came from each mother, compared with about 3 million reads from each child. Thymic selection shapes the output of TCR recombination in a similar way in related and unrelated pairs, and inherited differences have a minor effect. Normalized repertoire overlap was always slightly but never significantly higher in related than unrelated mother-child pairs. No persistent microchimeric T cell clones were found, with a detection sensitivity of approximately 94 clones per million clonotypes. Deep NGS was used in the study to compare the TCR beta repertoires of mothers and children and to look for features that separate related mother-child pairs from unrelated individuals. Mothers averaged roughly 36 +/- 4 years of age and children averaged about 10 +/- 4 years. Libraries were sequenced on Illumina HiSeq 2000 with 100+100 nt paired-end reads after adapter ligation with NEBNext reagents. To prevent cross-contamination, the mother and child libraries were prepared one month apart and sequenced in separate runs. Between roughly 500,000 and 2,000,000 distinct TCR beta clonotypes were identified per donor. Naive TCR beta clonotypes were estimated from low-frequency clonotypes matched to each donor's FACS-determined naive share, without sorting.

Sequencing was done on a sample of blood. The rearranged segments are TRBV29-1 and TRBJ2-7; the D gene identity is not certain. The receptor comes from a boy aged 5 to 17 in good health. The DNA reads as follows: TGCAGCGTTGCATCAGAATCCTACGAGCAGTACTTC. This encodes CSVASESYEQYF.